This TCR beta chain was obtained from a study of blood T cell repertoires in COVID-19. Overall study context: The samples span acute and convalescent COVID-19 from the United States, Italy and Spain. Sources were T cells, B-cell-depleted T cells, or PBMCs; the material itself was cDNA or gDNA.

Original processing methods: Estimates of nucleated cell counts were drawn from the amplification of reference gene primers. Assay used: immunoSEQ multiplex PCR; TCRdb lists only in-frame clones, some missing. V, J and clone size are taken as reported in that table, and D and trimming were inferred from the DNA itself. This table has over 120,000 clones, about 91% appearing once. There are 15 residues in the CDR3. Germline lookup yields CDR1 MNHEY and CDR2 SVGAGI. V was trimmed by 0 bases and J by 5 bases, leaving 13 bases between them. The receptor was isolated from a woman aged 50 to 60 with acute or convalescent COVID-19. The rearrangement links TRBV6-5 to TRBJ1-1, with D possibly being TRBD1 (5 bases). Sequencing was carried out using peripheral blood. The CDR3 DNA follows: TGTGCCAGCAGTTACTCGAGAAGGGGAAGTACTGAAGCTTTCTTT. It encodes CASSYSRRGSTEAFF.